One T cell receptor beta chain is described in this entry. Its antigen is still unknown. No quality values exist for individual bases; no much larger clone is one base distant. The sample belongs to a study of lymphopenia after photon versus proton radiotherapy (dated by TCRdb to between 2018 and 2020). About the full investigation: The study compared the immunological effects of photon versus proton radiation therapy in patients with gastrointestinal tumors who developed high-grade lymphopenia. The roughly 20 patients in the cohort had gastrointestinal tumors, were treated with either photon or proton therapy, and subsequently developed lymphopenia. The study was designed to characterize how the impact on the immune system differs between the two radiation modalities. The paper's findings and limits, for the study overall: Relative stability during treatment was observed in proton-treated patients, whereas loss of naive T cells and TCR diversity and gain of effector/memory populations were observed in photon-treated patients. Across the cohort, an inverse correlation was found between a larger post-nadir drop in TCR diversity and overall survival time among patients who died. The survival association was assessed only in patients who died, and the authors presented better survival with proton therapy as a possibility rather than a demonstrated result. After the lymphocyte count nadir, oligoclonal expansion, especially of CD8+ Temra cells, was observed in photon-treated repertoires, and the drop in diversity was driven by this expansion.

CDR1 and CDR2, per the germline V gene (reference sequence), are GTSNPN and SVGIG. The CDR3 holds 14 amino acids from the cysteine to the phenylalanine. Just CDR3 DNA is preserved here, 42 bases in frame from base 1. The junction shows trimming of 2 bases on V and 4 bases on J, and the gene matches do not reach 7 bases of it. The library relied on the immunoSEQ multiplex PCR assay. Alongside multiparametric flow cytometry, deep sequencing of rearranged TCR beta loci was used to profile the T cell repertoires. Held by TCRdb, this immuneACCESS table contains in-frame sequences only and omits some clones. Under half of the omission traces to an unresolved V gene where checked; the cause of the rest is unknown. The sample includes under 80,000 clones, with approximately 83% observed a single time. The ten largest clonotypes hold 2% to 3% of the sample.

In this chain, TRBV30 is recombined with TRBJ1-1; 7 central nucleotides agree with TRBD1. The sequenced sample was peripheral blood, obtained from a patient treated with photon-based radiotherapy. This TCR was sampled from a man aged 40-55 years with gastric cancer. The nucleotides are TGTGCCTGGAGTATGGGCAGGGGGGGCACTGAAGCTTTCTTT. Its protein is CAWSMGRGGTEAFF.